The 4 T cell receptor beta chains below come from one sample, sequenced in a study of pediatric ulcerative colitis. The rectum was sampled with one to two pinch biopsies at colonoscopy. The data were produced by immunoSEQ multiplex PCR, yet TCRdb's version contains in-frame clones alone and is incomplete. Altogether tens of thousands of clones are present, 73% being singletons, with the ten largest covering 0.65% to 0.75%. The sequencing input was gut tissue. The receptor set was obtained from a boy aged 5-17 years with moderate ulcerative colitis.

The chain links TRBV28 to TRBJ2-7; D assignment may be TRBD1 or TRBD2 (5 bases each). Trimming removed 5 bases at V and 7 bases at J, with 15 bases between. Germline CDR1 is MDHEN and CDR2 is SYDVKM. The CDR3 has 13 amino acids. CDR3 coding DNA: TGTGCCAGCAGTATAGGACTCCCAGGGGAGCAGTACTTC. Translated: CASSIGLPGEQYF.

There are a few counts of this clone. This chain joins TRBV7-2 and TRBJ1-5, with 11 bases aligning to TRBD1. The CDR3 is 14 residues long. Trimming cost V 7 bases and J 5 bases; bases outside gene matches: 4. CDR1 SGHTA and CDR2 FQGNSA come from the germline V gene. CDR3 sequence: CASKGTGGYQPQHF. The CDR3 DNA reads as TGTGCCAGCAAAGGGACAGGGGGTTATCAGCCCCAGCATTTT. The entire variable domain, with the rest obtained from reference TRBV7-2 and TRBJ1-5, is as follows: GAGVSQSPSNKVTEKGKDVELRCDPISGHTALYWYRQSLGQGLEFLIYFQGNSAPDKSGLPSDRFSAERTGGSVSTLTIQRTQQEDSAVYLCASKGTGGYQPQHFGDGTRLSIL.

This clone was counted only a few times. The CDR3 here is CASYRQNTEAFF. CDR3 nucleotide sequence: TGTGCCAGCTATCGTCAGAACACTGAAGCTTTCTTT. The chain recombines TRBV28 with TRBJ1-1; unclear D gene. V gave up 8 bases and J gave up 1 base, with 8 bases separating them. CDR3 length equals 12 residues. The V gene's germline CDR1 is MDHEN and CDR2 SYDVKM. The full variable domain, completed using reference TRBV28 and TRBJ1-1, is DVKVTQSSRYLVKRTGEKVFLECVQDMDHENMFWYRQDPGLGLRLIYFSYDVKMKEKGDIPEGYSVSREKKERFSLILESASTNQTSMYLCASYRQNTEAFFGQGTRLTVV.

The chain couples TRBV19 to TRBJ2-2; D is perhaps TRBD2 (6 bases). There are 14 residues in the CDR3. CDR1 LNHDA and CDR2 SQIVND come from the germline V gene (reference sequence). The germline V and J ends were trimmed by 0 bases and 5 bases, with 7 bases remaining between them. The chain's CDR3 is CASSIEEGTGELFF. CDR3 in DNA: TGTGCCAGTAGTATAGAGGAGGGGACCGGGGAGCTGTTTTTT.